This is a list of T cell receptor beta chains from one sample in a study of blood T cell repertoires in COVID-19. Clones were sequenced by immunoSEQ multiplex PCR, and TCRdb holds only the in-frame ones, with some missing. The data contain 200,000 to 250,000 clones, approximately 90% of them seen just once; the ten biggest clones take up 10% to 11%. Sequencing was done on a sample of PBMCs or T cells enriched from blood (not recorded which). These receptors were taken from a man aged 30-40 years who had recovered from COVID-19. Both conserved end residues are part of each CDR3. D genes are given only for firm matches. Clone size is stated in some rows and not others, as once, few, many or a class when expanded.

cdr3_aa cdr3_nt clone_size cdr3_length j_call d_call v_call
CASSIVVGTGFPGANVLTF TGTGCCAGTAGTATAGTTGTAGGGACAGGTTTCCCTGGGGCCAACGTCCTGACTTTC NA 19 TRBJ2-6 TRBD1 TRBV19
CAIKTGGTAGAFF TGTGCCATCAAAACTGGGGGGACAGCCGGCGCTTTCTTT NA 13 TRBJ1-1 TRBD1 TRBV12-3/TRBV12-4
CAWSPLPGGYESYEQYF TGTGCCTGGAGTCCCCTCCCCGGCGGGTACGAATCCTACGAGCAGTACTTC NA 17 TRBJ2-7 NA TRBV30
CASSSDKRGPNSPLHF TGTGCCAGCAGCTCCGATAAGCGGGGCCCGAATTCACCCCTCCACTTT once 16 TRBJ1-6 NA TRBV11-3
CASSLEQGWNSPLHF TGTGCCAGCAGCTTAGAGCAGGGTTGGAATTCACCCCTCCACTTT NA 15 TRBJ1-6 NA TRBV7-2
CASSYIGTAKTGGYTF TGTGCCAGCAGTTACATCGGGACAGCCAAGACAGGTGGCTACACCTTC NA 16 TRBJ1-2 TRBD1 TRBV6-5
CASSLIGEAFF TGTGCCAGCAGTTTAATCGGTGAAGCTTTCTTT NA 11 TRBJ1-1 NA TRBV12-3/TRBV12-4
CTTAPGQGSYGYTF TGTACAACTGCACCGGGACAGGGCTCCTATGGCTACACCTTC NA 14 TRBJ1-2 TRBD1 TRBV19
CSVVGHGPGLYEQYF TGCAGCGTTGTGGGGCATGGCCCCGGGTTGTACGAGCAGTACTTC NA 15 TRBJ2-7 NA TRBV29-1
CASSDSRRLETQYF TGTGCCAGCAGCGACTCCAGGAGGCTTGAGACCCAGTACTTC NA 14 TRBJ2-5 NA TRBV11-2
CASSLSGNSNQPQHF TGTGCCAGCAGCTTGTCGGGGAATAGCAATCAGCCCCAGCATTTT few 15 TRBJ1-5 NA TRBV5-5
CASTPSSGTNIYEQYF TGTGCCAGCACACCGTCTTCCGGGACTAACATCTACGAGCAGTACTTC NA 16 TRBJ2-7 TRBD2 TRBV28
CASSSGRGDGELFF TGCGCCAGCAGCTCGGGGAGGGGCGACGGGGAGCTGTTTTTT NA 14 TRBJ2-2 TRBD2 TRBV5-1
CASSSSRTRFAYNEQFF TGCGCCAGCAGCTCTTCTAGGACTAGGTTCGCCTACAATGAGCAGTTCTTC NA 17 TRBJ2-1 TRBD2 TRBV5-1
CASSPLRGRRQPQHF TGTGCCAGCAGCCCACTCAGGGGACGGCGTCAGCCCCAGCATTTT few 15 TRBJ1-5 NA TRBV7-8
CARNQRYEQYF TGCGCCAGAAACCAGCGCTACGAGCAGTACTTC NA 11 TRBJ2-7 NA TRBV10-1